A selection of T cell receptor beta chains follows, all from one sample in a study of PD-L1 blockade in urothelial cancer. The method was immunoSEQ multiplex PCR; TCRdb's version includes in-frame clones alone and lacks a portion of them. The repertoire holds tens of thousands of clones, with approximately 87% as singletons. The input for sequencing was PBMCs, taken around atezolizumab (anti-PD-L1) treatment. These receptors originate from a man aged 60 to 69 with urothelial cancer. CDR3s include the opening cysteine and the closing phenylalanine or tryptophan. The D gene is left open where the match is weak. Not all rows give a size; the values are once, few, many and, for expanded clones, a class.

j_call d_call v_call clone_size cdr3_nt cdr3_aa
TRBJ2-7 TRBD2 TRBV5-4 once TGTGCCAGCAGCGCGGGACTACCACTGACCTACGAGCAGTACTTC CASSAGLPLTYEQYF
TRBJ2-5 TRBD1 TRBV5-1 - TGCGCCAGCAGCCCTCCCGCGGGGACAGGGAAAGAGACCCAGTACTTC CASSPPAGTGKETQYF
TRBJ2-7 - TRBV15 - TGTGCCACCAGCAGATCTAAATATTCCTTCTACGAGCAGTACTTC CATSRSKYSFYEQYF
TRBJ2-3 TRBD1 TRBV6-4 - TGTGCCAGCAGCCCCATCCCCCGGACAGGGCAAGATACGCAGTATTTT CASSPIPRTGQDTQYF
TRBJ1-1 TRBD1 TRBV6-5 - TGTGCCAGCAGTTACTCGCCCAGGGGGCTGAACACTGAAGCTTTCTTT CASSYSPRGLNTEAFF
TRBJ1-2 - TRBV6-6 - TGTGCCAGCAGCCACGTCGGGGGGAACCTTAACTATGGCTACACCTTC CASSHVGGNLNYGYTF
TRBJ1-2 TRBD1 TRBV6-5 - TGTGCCAGCAGTCGCGACAGGGGGGTTGGAGGCTACACCTTC CASSRDRGVGGYTF
TRBJ1-3 - TRBV6-6 - TGTGCCAGCAGTATGCCCACAGGCAGCTCTGGAAACACCATATATTTT CASSMPTGSSGNTIYF
TRBJ2-5 TRBD1 TRBV27 - TGTGCCAGCAGTCGGGACAGAGAGACCCAGTACTTC CASSRDRETQYF
TRBJ1-1 TRBD1 TRBV30 - TGTGCCTGGAGGACAGGGGGGAACACTGAAGCTTTCTTT CAWRTGGNTEAFF
TRBJ2-6 - TRBV4-3 - TGCGCCAGCAGCCCTAGCTCCCGCTCTGGGGCCAACGTCCTGACTTTC CASSPSSRSGANVLTF
TRBJ1-4 - TRBV14 - TGTGCCAGCAGCGTAGCAGGAGGCCCGGGGGAAAAACTGTTTTTT CASSVAGGPGEKLFF
TRBJ2-3 TRBD2 TRBV29-1 - TGCAGCGTTGATCTAGCGGGGAGCACAGATACGCAGTATTTT CSVDLAGSTDTQYF
TRBJ1-2 TRBD1 TRBV5-1 - TGCGCCAGCAGCCCAGGACAGGGGAGTTATGGCTACACCTTC CASSPGQGSYGYTF
TRBJ2-2 - TRBV5-1 - TGCGCCAGCAGCTTGGCCAGGGTCGGGAACACCGGGGAGCTGTTTTTT CASSLARVGNTGELFF
TRBJ1-4 - TRBV7-2 - TGTGCCAGCAGCTCTCGGCTGACGACAGTTGCAACTAATGAAAAACTGTTTTTT CASSSRLTTVATNEKLFF
TRBJ2-7 - TRBV11-2 - TGTGCCAGCAGCTCGCGACTCTTAGGAGGCTCCTCCTACGAGCAGTACTTC CASSSRLLGGSSYEQYF
TRBJ1-1 - TRBV5-6 few TGTGCCAGCAGCTTGTACCCGCGGGTCACTGAAGCTTTCTTT CASSLYPRVTEAFF
TRBJ2-2 - TRBV2 - TGTGCCAGCAGTGAAGATTCGGGGGGGGAGCTGTTTTTT CASSEDSGGELFF
TRBJ2-1 TRBD1 TRBV7-3 - TGTGCCAGCAGCTTATGGACAGGGGACAATGAGCAGTTCTTC CASSLWTGDNEQFF
TRBJ1-2 - TRBV18 - TGTGCCAGCTCATTTCCGGGACACACGAACTATGGCTACACCTTC CASSFPGHTNYGYTF
TRBJ2-1 TRBD2 TRBV7-6 once TGTGCCAGCAGCCAACCCCGGGCTAGCGGGTTGAATGAGCAGTTCTTC CASSQPRASGLNEQFF
TRBJ1-2 TRBD1 TRBV5-1 - TGCGCCAGCAGCCGACAGGGGGTTAGCTATGGCTACACCTTC CASSRQGVSYGYTF
TRBJ2-2 TRBD1 TRBV6-1 few TGTGCCAGCACAAGGACAGGGGGCATCACCGGGGAGCTGTTTTTT CASTRTGGITGELFF
TRBJ2-2 - TRBV20-1 - TGCAGTGCTAGGTGGCAGGGTGAGCTGTTTTTT CSARWQGELFF
TRBJ1-5 - TRBV12-5 medium-sized TGTGCTAGTGCCCCGTCGGGGGGCGGTCAGCCCCAGCATTTT CASAPSGGGQPQHF
TRBJ1-2 - TRBV4-2 once TGTGCCAGCAGCCAAGTCCTCCCCCCCTATGGCTACACCTTC CASSQVLPPYGYTF
TRBJ1-3 - TRBV5-1 - TGCGCCAGCAGCTTGCCGCAGGGCTCTGGAAACACCATATATTTT CASSLPQGSGNTIYF
TRBJ2-2 - TRBV10-3 - TGTGCCATCAGTGTATCGAACACCGGGGAGCTGTTTTTT CAISVSNTGELFF
TRBJ2-1 TRBD2 TRBV5-4 once TGTGCCAGCAGCTTGGCGGGCGGGAGATTCACAAATGAGCAGTTCTTC CASSLAGGRFTNEQFF